This is a list of T cell receptor beta chains from one sample in a study of blood T cell repertoires in COVID-19. Libraries were prepared by immunoSEQ multiplex PCR; TCRdb keeps only in-frame clonotypes and omits some of them. The sample lists roughly 70,000 clones, around 77% occurring once. The sequenced sample consisted of peripheral blood. The receptors were sampled from a human donor in a cohort sampled during active COVID-19. Both conserved end residues are part of each CDR3. Fields, in order: clone size, D gene, V gene, J gene, CDR3 protein, CDR3 DNA. A D gene is named only where the DNA matches it firmly. Only some rows state a clone size, as once, few, many or a class for expanded clones.

clone size: once
D gene: TRBD1
V gene: TRBV5-4
J gene: TRBJ2-1
CDR3 protein: CASSFPGGNEQFF
CDR3 DNA: TGTGCCAGCAGCTTCCCAGGGGGCAATGAGCAGTTCTTC

clone size: NA
D gene: TRBD2
V gene: TRBV2
J gene: TRBJ2-5
CDR3 protein: CASKAGGQETQYF
CDR3 DNA: TGTGCCAGCAAGGCGGGAGGGCAAGAGACCCAGTACTTC

clone size: NA
D gene: NA
V gene: TRBV6-6
J gene: TRBJ2-4
CDR3 protein: CASSYDLAKNIQYF
CDR3 DNA: TGTGCCAGCAGTTACGACTTAGCCAAAAACATTCAGTACTTC

clone size: NA
D gene: TRBD1
V gene: TRBV6-2/TRBV6-3
J gene: TRBJ2-2
CDR3 protein: CASNPRPGQRNTGELFF
CDR3 DNA: TGTGCCAGCAACCCCCGTCCGGGACAGCGGAACACCGGGGAGCTGTTTTTT

clone size: once
D gene: TRBD1
V gene: TRBV7-2
J gene: TRBJ2-7
CDR3 protein: CASSLAPGQGIYEQYF
CDR3 DNA: TGTGCCAGCAGCTTAGCTCCGGGACAGGGAATCTACGAGCAGTACTTC

clone size: NA
D gene: TRBD1
V gene: TRBV19
J gene: TRBJ2-7
CDR3 protein: CASSIGTGGNYEQYF
CDR3 DNA: TGTGCCAGTAGTATTGGGACAGGGGGAAACTACGAGCAGTACTTC

clone size: NA
D gene: NA
V gene: TRBV6-2/TRBV6-3
J gene: TRBJ2-7
CDR3 protein: CASSLSHRVYEQYF
CDR3 DNA: TGTGCCAGCAGTTTATCTCACAGGGTCTACGAGCAGTACTTC

clone size: NA
D gene: TRBD2
V gene: TRBV27
J gene: TRBJ2-7
CDR3 protein: CASSGPGLAVYEQYF
CDR3 DNA: TGTGCCAGCAGTGGACCGGGACTAGCGGTCTACGAGCAGTACTTC

clone size: NA
D gene: NA
V gene: TRBV5-4
J gene: TRBJ1-2
CDR3 protein: CASSRGGGLGYGYTF
CDR3 DNA: TGTGCCAGCAGCCGTGGGGGGGGGCTAGGCTATGGCTACACCTTC

clone size: NA
D gene: NA
V gene: TRBV7-8
J gene: TRBJ2-5
CDR3 protein: CASSLDRQETQYF
CDR3 DNA: TGTGCCAGCAGCTTAGACAGACAAGAGACCCAGTACTTC

clone size: NA
D gene: NA
V gene: TRBV3-1/TRBV3-2
J gene: TRBJ2-7
CDR3 protein: CASSRAKESYEQYF
CDR3 DNA: TGTGCCAGCAGCCGCGCCAAGGAGTCCTACGAGCAGTACTTC

clone size: NA
D gene: TRBD2
V gene: TRBV11-2
J gene: TRBJ2-7
CDR3 protein: CASSSGLAGTYEQYF
CDR3 DNA: TGTGCCAGCAGCTCGGGACTAGCGGGAACCTACGAGCAGTACTTC

clone size: NA
D gene: TRBD2
V gene: TRBV30
J gene: TRBJ2-1
CDR3 protein: CAWALAGPYNEQFF
CDR3 DNA: TGTGCCTGGGCACTAGCGGGCCCCTACAATGAGCAGTTCTTC

clone size: NA
D gene: NA
V gene: TRBV25-1
J gene: TRBJ2-1
CDR3 protein: CASSGHRGGSYNEQFF
CDR3 DNA: TGTGCCAGCAGTGGGCACCGTGGGGGGTCCTACAATGAGCAGTTCTTC

clone size: few
D gene: TRBD1
V gene: TRBV27
J gene: TRBJ2-7
CDR3 protein: CASSVDRGYEQYF
CDR3 DNA: TGTGCCAGCAGTGTGGACAGGGGATACGAGCAGTACTTC

clone size: NA
D gene: TRBD2
V gene: TRBV3-1/TRBV3-2
J gene: TRBJ2-7
CDR3 protein: CASSQGTSGPEQYF
CDR3 DNA: TGTGCCAGCAGCCAAGGGACTAGCGGGCCCGAGCAGTACTTC

clone size: NA
D gene: TRBD1
V gene: TRBV6-5
J gene: TRBJ2-5
CDR3 protein: CASSYSVQGAETQYF
CDR3 DNA: TGTGCCAGCAGTTACTCGGTGCAGGGGGCAGAGACCCAGTACTTC

clone size: NA
D gene: TRBD2
V gene: TRBV30
J gene: TRBJ2-3
CDR3 protein: CAWSEPGGGRTDTQYF
CDR3 DNA: TGTGCCTGGAGTGAGCCCGGGGGGGGTCGCACAGATACGCAGTATTTT

clone size: NA
D gene: NA
V gene: TRBV4-3
J gene: TRBJ1-1
CDR3 protein: CASSQGQAWNTEAFF
CDR3 DNA: TGCGCCAGCAGCCAAGGGCAGGCGTGGAACACTGAAGCTTTCTTT

clone size: NA
D gene: TRBD1
V gene: TRBV4-2
J gene: TRBJ1-2
CDR3 protein: CASSQDRNRGRNYGYTF
CDR3 DNA: TGTGCCAGCAGCCAAGATAGGAACAGGGGGCGAAACTATGGCTACACCTTC

clone size: NA
D gene: NA
V gene: TRBV6-2/TRBV6-3
J gene: TRBJ2-7
CDR3 protein: CASSGWLYEQYF
CDR3 DNA: TGTGCCAGCAGTGGCTGGTTATACGAGCAGTACTTC

clone size: NA
D gene: NA
V gene: TRBV30
J gene: TRBJ1-5
CDR3 protein: CAWSSRPDQPQHF
CDR3 DNA: TGTGCCTGGAGCAGCAGGCCAGACCAGCCCCAGCATTTT

clone size: NA
D gene: TRBD2
V gene: TRBV18
J gene: TRBJ2-1
CDR3 protein: CASSPELAGPGSYNEQFF
CDR3 DNA: TGTGCCAGCTCACCGGAACTAGCGGGCCCCGGGTCCTACAATGAGCAGTTCTTC

clone size: NA
D gene: TRBD2
V gene: TRBV5-4
J gene: TRBJ2-1
CDR3 protein: CASSLAGAGGVEQFF
CDR3 DNA: TGTGCCAGCAGTTTAGCGGGGGCCGGCGGGGTTGAGCAGTTCTTC